This entry describes one TCR beta chain. No antigen is known for it. The source of the sample is a study of cytomegalovirus exposure and HLA in healthy donors. Study-wide context: An early data release held approximately 80 million unique TCRs from HLA-typed donors.

Vbeta (60) and Jbeta (13) primers were used in the PCR. Here immunoSEQ multiplex PCR was the method, and the copy in TCRdb shows in-frame clones only, minus some. The profile covers 110,000 to 150,000 clones, with around 74% appearing a single time and 4.3% taken by the ten largest. Study observations and caveats: Presence/absence analyses supposed approximately even sequencing depth among donors. Previous analysis showed most TCR beta V segments were productive about 87% or about 30% of the time.

The CDR3 is 15 residues long. The V gene lost 7 bases and the J gene lost 8 bases, with 21 bases spanning the gap. Germline V lookup: CDR1 LNHDA, CDR2 SQIVND (reference sequence). The clonotype comes from a man aged 18-30 years in good health and CMV-seropositive. The V gene is TRBV19, the J gene TRBJ2-1; perhaps TRBD2 as D (6 bases). Sequencing input: PBMCs. CDR3 in amino acids: CASTTGLSDVHEQFF. The CDR3 region has the DNA TGTGCCAGTACCACGGGACTTTCCGATGTCCATGAGCAGTTCTTC.